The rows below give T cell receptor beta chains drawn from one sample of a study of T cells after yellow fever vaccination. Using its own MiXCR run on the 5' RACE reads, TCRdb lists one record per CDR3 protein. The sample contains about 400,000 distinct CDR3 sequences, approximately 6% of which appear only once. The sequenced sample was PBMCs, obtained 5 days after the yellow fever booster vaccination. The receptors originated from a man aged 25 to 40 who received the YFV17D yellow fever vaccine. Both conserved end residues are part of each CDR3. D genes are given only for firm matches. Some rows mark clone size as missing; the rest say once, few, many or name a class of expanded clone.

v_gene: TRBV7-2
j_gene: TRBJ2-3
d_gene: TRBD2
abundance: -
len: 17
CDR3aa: CASSRLTSGRAIDTQYF
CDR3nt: TGTGCCAGCAGCCGCCTTACTAGCGGGAGGGCGATAGATACGCAGTATTTT

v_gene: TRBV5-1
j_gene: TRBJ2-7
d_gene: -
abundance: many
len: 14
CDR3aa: CASSLIQGSYEQYF
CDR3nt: TGCGCCAGCAGCTTAATCCAGGGTTCTTACGAGCAGTACTTC

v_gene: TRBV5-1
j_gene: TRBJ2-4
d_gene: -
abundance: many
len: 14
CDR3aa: CASSPVEAKNIQYF
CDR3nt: TGCGCCAGCAGCCCCGTGGAGGCCAAAAACATTCAGTACTTC

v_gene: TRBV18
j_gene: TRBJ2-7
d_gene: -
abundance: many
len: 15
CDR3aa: CASSWVGELSYEQYF
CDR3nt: TGTGCCAGCTCATGGGTGGGAGAGCTTTCCTACGAGCAGTACTTC

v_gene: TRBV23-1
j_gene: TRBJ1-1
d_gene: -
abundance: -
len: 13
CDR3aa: CASSQSKRPEAFF
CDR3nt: TGCGCCAGCAGTCAATCCAAAAGGCCTGAAGCTTTCTTT

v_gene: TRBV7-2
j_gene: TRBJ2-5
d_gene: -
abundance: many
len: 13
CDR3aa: CASSLGVRETQYF
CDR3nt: TGTGCCAGCAGCTTAGGGGTTCGGGAGACCCAGTACTTC

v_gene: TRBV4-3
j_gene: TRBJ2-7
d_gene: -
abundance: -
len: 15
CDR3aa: CASSQRWGPPYEQYF
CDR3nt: TGCGCCAGCAGCCAAAGGTGGGGGCCTCCCTACGAGCAGTACTTC

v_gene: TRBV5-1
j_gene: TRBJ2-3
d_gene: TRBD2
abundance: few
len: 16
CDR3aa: CASSGSGLANTDTQYF
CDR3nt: TGCGCCAGCAGCGGCTCGGGACTAGCGAATACAGATACGCAGTATTTT

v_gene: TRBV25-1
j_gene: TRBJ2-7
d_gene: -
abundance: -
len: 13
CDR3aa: CASSGRGSYEQYF
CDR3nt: TGTGCCAGCAGTGGGCGCGGGTCTTACGAGCAGTACTTC

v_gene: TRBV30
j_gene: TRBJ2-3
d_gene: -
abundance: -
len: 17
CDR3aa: CAWSGYPQGLSTDTQYF
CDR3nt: TGTGCCTGGAGTGGATACCCGCAGGGCCTTAGCACAGATACGCAGTATTTT

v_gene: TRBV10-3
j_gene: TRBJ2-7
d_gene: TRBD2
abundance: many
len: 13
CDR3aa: CAISEGEGYEQYF
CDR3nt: TGTGCCATCAGTGAAGGGGAGGGCTACGAGCAGTACTTC

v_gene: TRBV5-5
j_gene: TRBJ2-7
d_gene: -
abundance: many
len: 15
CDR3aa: CASSVSPGQNYEQYF
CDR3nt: TGTGCCAGCAGCGTATCACCGGGTCAAAACTACGAGCAGTACTTC

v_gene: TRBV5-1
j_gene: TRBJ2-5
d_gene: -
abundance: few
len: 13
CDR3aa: CASSLDIKETQYF
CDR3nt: TGCGCCAGCAGCCTGGACATAAAAGAGACCCAGTACTTC

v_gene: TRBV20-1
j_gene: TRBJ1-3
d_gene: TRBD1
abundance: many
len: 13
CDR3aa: CSAPGGIRNTIYF
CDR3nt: TGCAGTGCTCCAGGGGGCATCAGAAACACCATATATTTT

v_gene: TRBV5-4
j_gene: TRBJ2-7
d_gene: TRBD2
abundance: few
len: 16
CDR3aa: CASSPATSGRGYEQYF
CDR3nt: TGTGCCAGCAGTCCGGCAACTAGCGGGAGGGGATACGAGCAGTACTTC

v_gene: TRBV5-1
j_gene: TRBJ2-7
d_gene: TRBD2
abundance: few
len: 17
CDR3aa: CASSGQRGLAGPYEQYF
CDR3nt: TGCGCCAGCAGCGGGCAGAGGGGACTAGCGGGACCCTACGAGCAGTACTTC

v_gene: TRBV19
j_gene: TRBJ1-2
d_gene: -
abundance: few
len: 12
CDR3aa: CASSMLKYGYTF
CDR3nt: TGTGCCAGTAGTATGTTGAAGTATGGCTACACCTTC

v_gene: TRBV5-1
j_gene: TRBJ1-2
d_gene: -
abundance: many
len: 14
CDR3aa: CASSLTEGSYGYTF
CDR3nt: TGCGCCAGCAGCCTGACCGAGGGGAGCTATGGCTACACCTTC

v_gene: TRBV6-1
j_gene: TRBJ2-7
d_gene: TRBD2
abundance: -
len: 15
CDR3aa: CASNHGLATVYEQYF
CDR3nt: TGTGCCAGCAACCACGGACTAGCGACCGTCTACGAGCAGTACTTC

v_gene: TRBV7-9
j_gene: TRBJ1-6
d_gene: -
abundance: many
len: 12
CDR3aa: CASSTQDSPLHF
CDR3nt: TGTGCCAGCAGCACACAGGATTCACCCCTCCACTTT

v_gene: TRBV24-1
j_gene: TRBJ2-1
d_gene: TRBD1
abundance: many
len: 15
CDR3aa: CATSDSGQGWNEQFF
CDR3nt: TGTGCCACCAGTGACTCGGGACAGGGGTGGAATGAGCAGTTCTTC

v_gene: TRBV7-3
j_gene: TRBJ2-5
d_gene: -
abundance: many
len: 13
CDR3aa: CASSLNVMETQYF
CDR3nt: TGTGCCAGCAGCTTAAATGTAATGGAGACCCAGTACTTC

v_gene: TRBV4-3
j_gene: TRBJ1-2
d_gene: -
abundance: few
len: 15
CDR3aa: CASSQGEGHHYGYTF
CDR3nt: TGCGCCAGCAGCCAAGGAGAGGGACACCACTATGGCTACACCTTC

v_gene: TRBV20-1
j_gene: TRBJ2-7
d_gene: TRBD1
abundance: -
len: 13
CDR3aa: CSASRGQDQFQYF
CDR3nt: TGCAGTGCTTCCAGGGGACAGGATCAATTCCAGTACTTC

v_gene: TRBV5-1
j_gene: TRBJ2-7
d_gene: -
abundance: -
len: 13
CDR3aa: CASSFTYPLEQYF
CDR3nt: TGCGCCAGCAGCTTCACGTACCCCCTCGAGCAGTACTTC

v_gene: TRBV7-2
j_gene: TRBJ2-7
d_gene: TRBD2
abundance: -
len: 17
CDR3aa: CASSLRTSGNPPYELYF
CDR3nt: TGTGCCAGCAGCCTTAGGACTAGCGGGAACCCTCCCTACGAGCTGTACTTC

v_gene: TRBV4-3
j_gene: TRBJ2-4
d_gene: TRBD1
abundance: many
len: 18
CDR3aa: CASSQAGQGVEGKNIQYF
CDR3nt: TGCGCCAGCAGCCAAGCAGGACAGGGAGTCGAAGGCAAAAACATTCAGTACTTC

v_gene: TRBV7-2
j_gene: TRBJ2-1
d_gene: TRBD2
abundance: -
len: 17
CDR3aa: CASSSPPGLAGVNEQFF
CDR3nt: TGTGCCAGCAGCTCCCCCCCCGGGCTAGCGGGAGTCAATGAGCAGTTCTTC

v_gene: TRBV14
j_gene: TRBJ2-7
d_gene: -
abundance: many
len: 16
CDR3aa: CASSQDPGLSSYEQYF
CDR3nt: TGTGCCAGCAGCCAAGACCCGGGACTCAGCTCCTACGAGCAGTACTTC

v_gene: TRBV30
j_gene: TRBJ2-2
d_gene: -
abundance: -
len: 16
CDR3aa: CAWVLWGRWPAGELFF
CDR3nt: TGTGCCTGGGTCCTCTGGGGGCGTTGGCCTGCCGGGGAGCTGTTTTTT

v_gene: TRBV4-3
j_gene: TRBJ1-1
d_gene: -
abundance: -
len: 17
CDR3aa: CASSQDRGGPMNTEAFF
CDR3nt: TGCGCCAGCAGCCAAGATCGGGGGGGTCCTATGAACACTGAAGCTTTCTTT

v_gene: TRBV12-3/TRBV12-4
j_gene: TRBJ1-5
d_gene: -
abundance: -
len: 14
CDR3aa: CASSPRTWRQPQHF
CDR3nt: TGTGCCAGCAGCCCTAGGACCTGGCGACAGCCCCAGCATTTT

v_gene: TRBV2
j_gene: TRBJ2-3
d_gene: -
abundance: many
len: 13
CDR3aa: CASSVGVPDTQYF
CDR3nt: TGTGCCAGCAGTGTGGGGGTTCCAGATACGCAGTATTTT

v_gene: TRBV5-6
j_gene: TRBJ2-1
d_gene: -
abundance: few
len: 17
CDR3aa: CASSLQVIGPSYNEQFF
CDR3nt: TGTGCCAGCAGCTTGCAGGTAATAGGACCCTCCTACAATGAGCAGTTCTTC

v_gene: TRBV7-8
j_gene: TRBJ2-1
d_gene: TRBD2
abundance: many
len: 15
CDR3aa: CASSLTSGGVNEQFF
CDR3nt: TGTGCCAGCAGCCTGACTAGCGGAGGGGTCAATGAGCAGTTCTTC

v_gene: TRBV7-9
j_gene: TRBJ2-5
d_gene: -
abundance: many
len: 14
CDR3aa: CASSRQGLQETQYF
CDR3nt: TGTGCCAGCAGCCGTCAGGGCCTACAAGAGACCCAGTACTTC

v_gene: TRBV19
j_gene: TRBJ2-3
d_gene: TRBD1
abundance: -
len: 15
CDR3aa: CASSKTGAVRDTQYF
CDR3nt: TGTGCCAGTAGCAAGACAGGGGCGGTCAGGGATACGCAGTATTTT

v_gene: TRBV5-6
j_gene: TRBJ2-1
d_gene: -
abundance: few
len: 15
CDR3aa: CASSLTLALQDEQFF
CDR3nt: TGTGCCAGCAGCTTGACCCTAGCTCTCCAGGATGAGCAGTTCTTC

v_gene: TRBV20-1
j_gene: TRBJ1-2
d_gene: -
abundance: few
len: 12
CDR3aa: CSAGRGADGYTF
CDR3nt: TGCAGTGCTGGAAGGGGTGCTGATGGCTACACCTTC

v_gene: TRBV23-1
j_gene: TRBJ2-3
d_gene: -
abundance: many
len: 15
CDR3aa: CASSQSRSVTDTQYF
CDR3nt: TGCGCCAGCAGTCAATCGCGATCAGTCACAGATACGCAGTATTTT